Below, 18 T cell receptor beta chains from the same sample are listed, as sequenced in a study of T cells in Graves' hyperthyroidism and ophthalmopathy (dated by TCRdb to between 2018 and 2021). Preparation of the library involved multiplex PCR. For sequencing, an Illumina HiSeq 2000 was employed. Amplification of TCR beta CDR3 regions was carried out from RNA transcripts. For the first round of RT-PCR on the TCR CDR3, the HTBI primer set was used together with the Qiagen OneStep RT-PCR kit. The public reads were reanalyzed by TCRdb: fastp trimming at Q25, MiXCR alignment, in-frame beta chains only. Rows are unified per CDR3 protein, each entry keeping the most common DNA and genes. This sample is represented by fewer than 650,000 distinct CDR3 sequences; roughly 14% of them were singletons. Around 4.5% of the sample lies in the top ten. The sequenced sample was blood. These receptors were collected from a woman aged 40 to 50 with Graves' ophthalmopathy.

DNA for the CDR3: TGTGCCAGCAGCGACACGGGAGACTCCGGGGAGCTGTTTTTT. Its translation: CASSDTGDSGELFF. This chain joins TRBV3-1 and TRBJ2-2, with D possibly TRBD2 on 6 matching bases. The CDR3 has 14 residues. Germline V gives CDR1 LGHDT, CDR2 YNNKEL (reference sequence). Trimming left V 5 bases short and J 6 bases short, with 13 bases between.

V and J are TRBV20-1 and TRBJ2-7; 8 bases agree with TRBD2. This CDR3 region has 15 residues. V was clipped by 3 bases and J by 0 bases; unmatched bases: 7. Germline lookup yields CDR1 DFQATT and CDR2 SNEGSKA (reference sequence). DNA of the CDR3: TGCAGTGCTAGTGGGACGGGGGGGATCTCCTACGAGCAGTACTTC. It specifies CSASGTGGISYEQYF.

The CDR3 sequence: CASSYGLAGGNTDTQYF. The CDR3 nucleotides read TGTGCCAGCAGTTACGGGCTAGCGGGAGGGAACACAGATACGCAGTATTTT. The chain is built from TRBV6-2 or TRBV6-3 and TRBJ2-3; 12 bases agree with TRBD2. V lost 2 bases and J lost 2; bases outside the gene matches: 5. Germline CDR1 is MNHEY and CDR2 is SVGEGT. The CDR3 is made up of 17 amino acids.

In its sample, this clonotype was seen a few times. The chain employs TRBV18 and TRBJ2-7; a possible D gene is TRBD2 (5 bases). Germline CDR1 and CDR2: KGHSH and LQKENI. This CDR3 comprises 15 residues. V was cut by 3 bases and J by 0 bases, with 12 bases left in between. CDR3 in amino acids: CASSPDGLSSYEQYF. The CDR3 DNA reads TGTGCCAGCTCACCGGACGGACTGAGCTCCTACGAGCAGTACTTC.

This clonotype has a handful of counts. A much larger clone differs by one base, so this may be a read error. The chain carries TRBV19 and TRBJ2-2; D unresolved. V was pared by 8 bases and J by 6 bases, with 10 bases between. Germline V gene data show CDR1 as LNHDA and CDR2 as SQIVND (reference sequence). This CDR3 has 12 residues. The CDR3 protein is CASRHGSGELFF. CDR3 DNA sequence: TGTGCCAGTCGACATGGCTCCGGGGAGCTGTTTTTT. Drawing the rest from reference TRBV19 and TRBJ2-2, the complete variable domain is DGGITQSPKYLFRKEGQNVTLSCEQNLNHDAMYWYRQDPGQGLRLIYYSQIVNDFQKGDIAEGYSVSREKKESFPLTVTSAQKNPTAFYLCASRHGSGELFFGEGSRLTVL.

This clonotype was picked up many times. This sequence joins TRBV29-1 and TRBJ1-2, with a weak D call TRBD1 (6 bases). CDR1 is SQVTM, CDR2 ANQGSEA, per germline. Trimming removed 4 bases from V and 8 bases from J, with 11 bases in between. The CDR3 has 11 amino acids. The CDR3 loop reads CSVARTGGYTF. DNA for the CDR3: TGCAGCGTTGCCCGAACAGGGGGCTACACCTTC. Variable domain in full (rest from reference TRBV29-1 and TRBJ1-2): SAVISQKPSRDICQRGTSLTIQCQVDSQVTMMFWYRQQPGQSLTLIATANQGSEATYESGFVIDKFPISRPNLTFSTLTVSNMSPEDSSIYLCSVARTGGYTFGSGTRLTVV.

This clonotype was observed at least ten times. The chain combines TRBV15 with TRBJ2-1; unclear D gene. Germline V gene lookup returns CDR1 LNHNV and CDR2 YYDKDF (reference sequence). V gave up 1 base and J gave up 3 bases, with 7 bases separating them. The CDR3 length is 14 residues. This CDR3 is CATSRVMDYNEQFF. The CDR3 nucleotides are TGTGCCACCAGCAGAGTTATGGACTACAATGAGCAGTTCTTC.

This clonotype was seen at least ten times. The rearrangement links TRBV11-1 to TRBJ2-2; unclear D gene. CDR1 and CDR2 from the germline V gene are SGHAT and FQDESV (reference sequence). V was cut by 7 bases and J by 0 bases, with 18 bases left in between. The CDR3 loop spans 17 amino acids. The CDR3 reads CASTRLSVGPNTGELFF. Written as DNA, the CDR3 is TGTGCCAGCACCCGCTTATCGGTCGGACCGAACACCGGGGAGCTGTTTTTT.

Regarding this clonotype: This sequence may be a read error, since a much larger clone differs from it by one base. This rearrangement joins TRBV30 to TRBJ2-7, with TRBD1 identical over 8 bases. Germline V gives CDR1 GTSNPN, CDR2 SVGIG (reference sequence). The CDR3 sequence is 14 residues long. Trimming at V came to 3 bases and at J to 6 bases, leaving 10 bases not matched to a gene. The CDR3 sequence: CAWSAETGASEQYF. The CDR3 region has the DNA TGTGCCTGGAGCGCCGAGACAGGGGCGAGCGAGCAGTACTTC.

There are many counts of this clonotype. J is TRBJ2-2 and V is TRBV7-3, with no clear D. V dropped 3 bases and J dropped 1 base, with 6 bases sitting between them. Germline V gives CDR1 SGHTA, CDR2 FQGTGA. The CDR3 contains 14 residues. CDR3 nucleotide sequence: TGTGCCAGCAGCTTCGACGGGAACACCGGGGAGCTGTTTTTT. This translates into CASSFDGNTGELFF. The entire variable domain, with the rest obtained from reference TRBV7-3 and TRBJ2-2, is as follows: GAGVSQTPSNKVTEKGKYVELRCDPISGHTALYWYRQSLGQGPEFLIYFQGTGAADDSGLPNDRFFAVRPEGSVSTLKIQRTERGDSAVYLCASSFDGNTGELFFGEGSRLTVL.

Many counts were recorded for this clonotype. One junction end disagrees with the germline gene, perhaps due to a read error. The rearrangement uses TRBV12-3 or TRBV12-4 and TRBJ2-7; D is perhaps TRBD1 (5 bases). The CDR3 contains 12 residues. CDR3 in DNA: TGTGCCAGCAGTTTAGTGGGTGGCGGACACCGCTTC. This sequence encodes CASSLVGGGHRF.

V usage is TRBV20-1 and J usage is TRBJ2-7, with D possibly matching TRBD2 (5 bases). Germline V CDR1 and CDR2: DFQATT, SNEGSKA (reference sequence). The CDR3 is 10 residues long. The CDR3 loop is CSGMTYEQYF. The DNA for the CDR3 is TGCAGCGGGATGACCTACGAGCAGTACTTC.

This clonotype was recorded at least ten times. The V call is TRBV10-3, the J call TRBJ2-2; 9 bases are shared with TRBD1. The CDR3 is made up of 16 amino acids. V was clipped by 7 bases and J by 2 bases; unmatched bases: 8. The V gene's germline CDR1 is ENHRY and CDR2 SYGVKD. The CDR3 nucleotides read TGTGCCATCAACCCCTTGGGACAGGGAAACACCGGGGAGCTGTTTTTT. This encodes CAINPLGQGNTGELFF.

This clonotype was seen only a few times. CDR3 in DNA: TGTGCCAGCAGCCATTTTAGCGGGAGAAAGGAGACCCAGTACTTC. Its translation: CASSHFSGRKETQYF. The J gene is TRBJ2-5, the V gene TRBV14; TRBD2 matches at 9 bases. This CDR3 contains 15 residues. Germline V gene lookup returns CDR1 SGHDN and CDR2 FVKESK. The V gene end was trimmed by 3 bases and the J gene end by 5 bases; junction bases not matched to a gene: 7.

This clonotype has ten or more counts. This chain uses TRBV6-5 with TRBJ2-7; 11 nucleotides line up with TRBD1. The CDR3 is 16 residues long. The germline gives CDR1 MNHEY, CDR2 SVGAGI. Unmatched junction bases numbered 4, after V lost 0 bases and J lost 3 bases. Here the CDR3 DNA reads TGTGCCAGCAGTTACTCGTCCGGGACAGGGGGCTACGAGCAGTACTTC. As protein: CASSYSSGTGGYEQYF.

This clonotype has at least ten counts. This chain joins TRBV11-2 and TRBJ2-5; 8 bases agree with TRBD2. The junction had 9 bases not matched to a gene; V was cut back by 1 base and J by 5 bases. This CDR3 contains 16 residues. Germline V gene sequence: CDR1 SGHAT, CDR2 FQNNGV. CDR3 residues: CASSLGSGADGETQYF. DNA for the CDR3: TGTGCCAGCAGCTTAGGTAGCGGGGCGGATGGTGAGACCCAGTACTTC.

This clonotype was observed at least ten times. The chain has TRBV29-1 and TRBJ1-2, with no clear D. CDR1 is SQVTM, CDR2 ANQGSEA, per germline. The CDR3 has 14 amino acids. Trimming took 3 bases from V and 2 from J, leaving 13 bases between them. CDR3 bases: TGCAGCGTTGATGAGGGAGGGTTGAACTATGGCTACACCTTC. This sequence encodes CSVDEGGLNYGYTF.

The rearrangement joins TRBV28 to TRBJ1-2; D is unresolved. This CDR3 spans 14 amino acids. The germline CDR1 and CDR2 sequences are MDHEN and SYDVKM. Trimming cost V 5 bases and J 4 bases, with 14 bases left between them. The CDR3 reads CASSPVLGVYGYTF. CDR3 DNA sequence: TGTGCCAGCAGTCCCGTGTTGGGTGTCTATGGCTACACCTTC.